This T cell receptor (beta chain) is from a study of human T cells and chemical hapten exposure. Time point given: patch test 3, about 24 weeks after DPC sensitization. Regarding treatment: therapeutic diphenylcyclopropenone sensitization with weekly scalp DPC. Per the germline V gene, CDR1 is MDHEN and CDR2 is SYDVKM. This CDR3 contains 16 residues. Trimming shortened V by 4 bases and J by 0 bases, and 13 bases separated the two germline ends. This clonotype was picked up many times. Its target is unknown. Study results and caveats: Relative to controls, expanded TCRs formed significantly more large CDR3 similarity clusters. The immune response of these alopecia patients might not match healthy individuals'.

A single record per CDR3 protein comes from TCRdb applying MiXCR to the RACE reads. The sample lists 130,000 or so distinct CDR3 sequences; about 11% were seen once. The sequencing here drew on whole blood, taken in connection with sensitization to the hapten diphenylcyclopropenone (DPC). This sequence joins TRBV28 and TRBJ2-4; the D call may be TRBD1 or TRBD2 (5 bases each). This sequence was found in a woman in her forties or fifties with alopecia areata. Some clones in this sample may be carry-over from other donors' samples. Here the CDR3 reads CASSSYGALAKNIQYF. The CDR3 DNA follows: TGTGCCAGCAGTTCTTACGGGGCTTTAGCCAAAAACATTCAGTACTTC.